This TCR beta chain was identified in a study of beta chain features in type 1 diabetes. Points from the study as a whole: Type 1 diabetes patients had moderately but significantly shorter TCRB CDR3s in all four CD4+ subsets.

J gave up 10 bases and V 5 bases, and 8 bases lay outside the gene matches. The CDR3 is 15 amino acids. From germline, CDR1 is LGHNA and CDR2 YNFKEQ. What was sequenced were expressed TCRB transcripts, since all of the isolated RNA had been reverse transcribed. Generated by immunoSEQ multiplex PCR, the TCRdb table keeps only in-frame clones and is missing some. The sample has roughly 170,000 clones, about 12% seen once. This clone was detected only a few times. Its antigen is undetermined. The source of this sequence is a woman aged 18-29 years in good health. The sample was central memory CD4+ T cells from blood. This chain joins TRBV4-2 and TRBJ2-1, with 13 bases matching TRBD2. The CDR3 DNA reads as TGTGCCAGCAGCTTCCTGACTAGCGGGGGGAGGGAGCAGTTCTTC. This gives the protein CASSFLTSGGREQFF.